A single sample is the source of the 6 T cell receptor beta chains below, sequenced in a study of CD8 T cells in ankylosing spondylitis. These receptors have no known antigen. Broader study findings: Within ankylosing spondylitis blood, a TCR beta motif made up of roughly eight highly homologous variants appeared to be characteristic.

TCRdb ran MiXCR on the 5' RACE reads and lists one entry per CDR3 protein. The data show about 540,000 distinct CDR3 sequences, with 9.5% to 15% seen just once and about 6.5% held by the top ten. The sample comprised blood, either unsorted or a sorted T cell fraction (not recorded which). The receptors were sampled from a male donor with ankylosing spondylitis.

This clonotype has more than one count but fewer than ten. The chain links TRBV5-5 to TRBJ1-1; D is possibly TRBD1 (6 bases). With 1 base removed from V and 0 bases from J, the gap between germline ends came to 19 bases. The germline V gene encodes CDR1 SGHKS and CDR2 YYEKEE (reference sequence). CDR3 length: 18 residues. CDR3 in amino acids: CASSLRLTGRRMNTEAFF. The CDR3, as DNA: TGTGCCAGCAGCTTGCGTCTGACAGGTAGGAGGATGAACACTGAAGCTTTCTTT.

This chain joins TRBV19 and TRBJ1-1; D call uncertain. The germline V and J ends were trimmed by 9 bases and 1 base, with 12 bases remaining between them. The CDR3 contains 13 residues. CDR1 and CDR2 (germline): LNHDA, SQIVND (reference sequence). CDR3 nucleotide sequence: TGTGCCAGCTACCGCCCAGAGAACACTGAAGCTTTCTTT. This codes for CASYRPENTEAFF.

There are a few counts of this clonotype. The chain carries TRBV5-4 and TRBJ2-2; D is perhaps TRBD2 (5 bases). Trimming took off 2 bases at V and 4 bases at J, with 9 bases between the two ends. From germline, CDR1 is SGHNT and CDR2 YYREEE (reference sequence). This CDR3 contains 14 residues. The CDR3 region has the DNA TGTGCCAGCAGCTTCGGGGTGGGCACCGGGGAGCTGTTTTTT. It translates to CASSFGVGTGELFF.

This clonotype was seen repeatedly, ten times or more. The chain has TRBV12-3 or TRBV12-4 and TRBJ2-3; possibly TRBD2 for D (6 bases). The CDR3 consists of 15 residues. The germline V and J ends were trimmed by 1 base and 1 base, with 9 bases remaining between them. DNA of the CDR3: TGTGCCAGCAGTTTAGGGCGGGAAGGCACAGATACGCAGTATTTT. This sequence encodes CASSLGREGTDTQYF.

This clonotype was observed once. The chain links TRBV19 to TRBJ2-1; D call uncertain. V was clipped by 5 bases and J by 9 bases, with 17 bases between them. This CDR3 region has 14 residues. Germline CDR1 is LNHDA and CDR2 is SQIVND (reference sequence). The DNA for the CDR3 is TGTGCCAGTAGTCTCCGGGCCTTGAATTTTGAGCAGTTCTTC. It is translated as CASSLRALNFEQFF.

The sample holds many counts of this clonotype. The genes are TRBV5-1 and TRBJ2-3, with TRBD1 identical over 7 bases. The germline V gene has CDR1 SGHRS and CDR2 YFSETQ. This CDR3 is built from 15 residues. V shed 4 bases, J shed 2 bases, and the junction held 7 bases outside the gene matches. The CDR3 DNA reads as TGCGCCAGCAGCCCCGGACAGGATTTCACAGATACGCAGTATTTT. It encodes CASSPGQDFTDTQYF.